These 7 T cell receptor beta chains came from one sample sequenced in a study of response to subunit inactivated influenza vaccine. TCRdb re-derived calls from the RT-PCR reads in MiXCR, one entry per CDR3 protein. The table has 800,000 or so distinct CDR3 sequences, 21% seen once. Sample: PBMCs from blood, taken roughly 5 days after vaccination. Receptor source: a man aged 45 to 65 who received an inactivated influenza vaccine.

Only a few counts were recorded for this clonotype. CDR3 nucleotide sequence: TGTGCCAGCAGCCGATCTCCGGGGGTAAGCACAGATACGCAGTATTTT. This encodes CASSRSPGVSTDTQYF. V usage is TRBV5-6 and J usage is TRBJ2-3; D is possibly TRBD2 (6 bases). This CDR3 is built from 16 residues. Germline assignment: CDR1 SGHDT and CDR2 YYEEEE. Trimming removed 4 bases from V and 0 bases from J, with 15 bases in between. The whole variable domain, remainder taken from reference TRBV5-6 and TRBJ2-3, is DAGVTQSPTHLIKTRGQQVTLRCSPKSGHDTVSWYQQALGQGPQFIFQYYEEEERQRGNFPDRFSGHQFPNYSSELNVNALLLGDSALYLCASSRSPGVSTDTQYFGPGTRLTVL.

This clonotype has a handful of counts. The chain is built from TRBV7-2 and TRBJ1-2, with D perhaps TRBD1 (5 bases). V shed 4 bases and J shed 6 bases, with 9 bases lying between them. CDR1 and CDR2 (germline): SGHTA, FQGNSA. The CDR3 is 12 amino acids. CDR3 nucleotides: TGTGCCAGCAGCTCGGACAAACATGGCTACACCTTC. It encodes CASSSDKHGYTF.

The chain couples TRBV10-3 to TRBJ2-3, with 8 nucleotides matching TRBD2. Germline CDR1 is ENHRY and CDR2 is SYGVKD. Trimming at V came to 6 bases and at J to 0 bases, leaving 5 bases not matched to a gene. The CDR3 covers 15 residues. CDR3 protein: CAISPGGTSTDTQYF. The CDR3 DNA reads as TGTGCCATCAGCCCGGGGGGGACTAGCACAGATACGCAGTATTTT.

The chain employs TRBV5-1 and TRBJ1-6; possible D gene TRBD1, 5 bases. CDR1 and CDR2 (germline): SGHRS, YFSETQ. V was pared by 0 bases and J by 7 bases, with 11 bases between. The CDR3 has 15 amino acids. In DNA, the CDR3 is TGCGCCAGCAGCTTGGCCTTGGACATCAATTCACCCCTCCACTTT. It yields the protein CASSLALDINSPLHF.

The chain joins TRBV20-1 to TRBJ2-7, with a weak D call TRBD2 (6 bases). V was cut by 1 base and J by 3 bases, with 13 bases left in between. The CDR3 loop spans 14 amino acids. The germline V gene encodes CDR1 DFQATT and CDR2 SNEGSKA (reference sequence). CDR3 in amino acids: CSARGTGANYEQYF. CDR3 in DNA: TGCAGTGCTAGAGGGACGGGAGCCAACTACGAGCAGTACTTC.

This clonotype was counted a few times. The chain combines TRBV5-5 with TRBJ1-2; D is unclear. V gave up 2 bases and J gave up 4 bases, with 15 bases separating them. Looked up from germline, CDR1 is SGHKS and CDR2 is YYEKEE (reference sequence). This CDR3 region has 15 residues. The CDR3 DNA is TGTGCCAGCAGCTTATTTTATGAGAGCAGCTATGGCTACACCTTC. As protein: CASSLFYESSYGYTF.

The chain joins TRBV4-3 to TRBJ2-1; the D gene is possibly TRBD2 (6 bases). The CDR3 is 14 residues long. With 3 bases removed from V and 9 bases from J, the gap between germline ends came to 15 bases. Germline V gene sequence: CDR1 LGHNA, CDR2 YSLEER. The CDR3 DNA follows: TGCGCCAGCAGCCAGTCTACGGAGGGCCGTGAGCAGTTCTTC. It specifies CASSQSTEGREQFF.